These 21 T cell receptor beta chains came from one sample sequenced in a study of blood T cell repertoires in COVID-19. Assay: immunoSEQ multiplex PCR; the TCRdb copy retains only in-frame clones and omits some. The sample includes 300,000 to 400,000 clones, about nine tenths seen only once; the top ten take approximately 5.2%. The sample taken for sequencing was PBMCs or T cells enriched from blood (not recorded which). These receptors were taken from a man between 60 and 75 years old who had recovered from COVID-19.

V usage is TRBV19 and J usage is TRBJ1-5; 8 bases are a match to TRBD1. CDR3 length equals 14 residues. V shed 3 bases, J shed 5 bases, and the junction held 3 bases outside the gene matches. CDR1 is LNHDA, CDR2 SQIVND, per germline (reference sequence). The CDR3 bases are TGTGCCAGTAGTATCGGCAGGGGGCATCAGCCCCAGCATTTT. This encodes CASSIGRGHQPQHF.

The chain couples TRBV28 to TRBJ1-5; no clear D gene. The CDR3 has 13 residues. CDR1 and CDR2 (germline): MDHEN, SYDVKM. V was cut by 4 bases and J by 5 bases, with 9 bases left in between. Here the CDR3 DNA reads TGTGCCAGCAGTTCCGACAACTATCAGCCCCAGCATTTT. Its protein is CASSSDNYQPQHF.

V and J are TRBV6-5 and TRBJ1-1; 7 bases map to TRBD1. The CDR3 spans 13 residues. Germline CDR1 MNHEY, CDR2 SVGAGI. V lost 7 bases, J lost 1 base, and 3 bases stayed unmatched. Here the CDR3 DNA reads TGTGCCAGCAAAAACAGGGGGAACACTGAAGCTTTCTTT. Its translation: CASKNRGNTEAFF.

The chain joins TRBV5-1 to TRBJ1-2; TRBD1 matches 7 bases. CDR1 is SGHRS, CDR2 YFSETQ, per germline. The CDR3 is made up of 15 amino acids. J gave up 4 bases and V 4 bases, and 10 bases lay outside the gene matches. CDR3 bases: TGCGCCAGCAGCGAAGGGGACAGCCTTAGCTATGGCTACACCTTC. It codes for CASSEGDSLSYGYTF.

J is TRBJ1-2 and V is TRBV18, with a possible D match to TRBD1 (5 bases). Germline values: CDR1 KGHSH, CDR2 LQKENI. The V and J ends lost 3 bases and 7 bases respectively, with 9 bases between them. The CDR3 is 12 residues long. The CDR3 DNA sequence: TGTGCCAGCTCACCGGTGGGGGGTGGCTACACCTTC. It yields the protein CASSPVGGGYTF. Drawing the rest from reference TRBV18 and TRBJ1-2, the complete variable domain is NAGVMQNPRHLVRRRGQEARLRCSPMKGHSHVYWYRQLPEEGLKFMVYLQKENIIDESGMPKERFSAEFPKEGPSILRIQQVVRGDSAAYFCASSPVGGGYTFGSGTRLTVV.

In regard to this clone: Different DNA sequences within this sample yield the same CDR3. The genes are TRBV7-9 and TRBJ1-1; D possibly corresponds to TRBD1 (5 bases). CDR3 size: 13 residues. The germline CDR1 and CDR2 sequences are SEHNR and FQNEAQ (reference sequence). The V and J ends lost 2 bases and 5 bases respectively, with 9 bases between them. The CDR3, as DNA: TGTGCCAGCAGCTTACAGGGAGGGACTGAAGCTTTCTTT. Its translation: CASSLQGGTEAFF.

This sequence joins TRBV28 and TRBJ2-7; D is possibly TRBD2 (6 bases). The germline CDR1 and CDR2 sequences are MDHEN and SYDVKM. Trimming cost V 3 bases and J 1 base, with 10 bases left between them. This CDR3 region has 14 residues. CDR3: CASSFTSLSYEQYF. The CDR3 DNA follows: TGTGCCAGCAGTTTTACTAGCCTTTCCTACGAGCAGTACTTC.

The rearrangement uses TRBV19 and TRBJ2-4; the D is unclear. Trimming removed 3 bases from V and 2 bases from J, with 8 bases in between. From germline, CDR1 is LNHDA and CDR2 SQIVND (reference sequence). This CDR3 contains 14 residues. CDR3 in DNA: TGTGCCAGTAGTATGGAGTACCCCAAAAACATTCAGTACTTC. Its protein is CASSMEYPKNIQYF.

The CDR3 DNA sequence: TGTGCCAGCAGTTACTCAGGACAGGGAAACATTCAGTACTTC. Translating it yields CASSYSGQGNIQYF. This chain joins TRBV6-5 and TRBJ2-4, with TRBD1 matching over 8 bases. The germline gives CDR1 MNHEY, CDR2 SVGAGI. Germline trimming cut 0 bases from V and 6 bases from J; bases unmatched to any gene: 1. This CDR3 contains 14 residues.

V and J are TRBV30 and TRBJ2-1; 9 bases line up with TRBD2. The CDR3 covers 15 residues. Germline CDR1 GTSNPN, CDR2 SVGIG (reference sequence). With V trimmed by 1 base and J by 12 bases, 13 bases remained unmatched. The CDR3 sequence: CAWSENLAGPWGQFF. CDR3 bases: TGTGCCTGGAGTGAAAATCTAGCGGGACCTTGGGGGCAGTTCTTC.

The genes are TRBV4-2 and TRBJ2-1; TRBD2 matches at 9 bases. J was trimmed by 4 bases and V by 8 bases; bases with no gene match: 9. The CDR3 consists of 15 residues. The V gene's germline CDR1 is LGHNA and CDR2 YNFKEQ. The CDR3 DNA is TGTGCCAGCCGCCCGGGCCTAGCGGGATACAATGAGCAGTTCTTC. Its translation is CASRPGLAGYNEQFF.

The chain employs TRBV18 and TRBJ1-6; no clear D. This CDR3 is 14 amino acids long. From germline, CDR1 is KGHSH and CDR2 LQKENI. Trimming left V 3 bases short and J 8 bases short, with 11 bases between. This CDR3 is CASSPTEFDSPLHF. CDR3 in DNA: TGTGCCAGCTCACCCACAGAGTTTGATTCACCCCTCCACTTT.

This chain joins TRBV5-1 and TRBJ1-4; D not certain. The CDR3 length is 14 residues. V was clipped by 5 bases and J by 10 bases, with 18 bases between them. Germline assignment: CDR1 SGHRS and CDR2 YFSETQ. The CDR3 DNA reads TGCGCCAGCAGAGCTGACGTTACCGGAGGAAAACTGTTTTTT. As protein: CASRADVTGGKLFF.

The chain carries TRBV29-1 and TRBJ1-4; 7 nucleotides line up with TRBD1. Trimming took 3 bases from V and 5 from J; bases not matched to a gene: 0. The CDR3 totals 12 residues. Germline CDR1 and CDR2: SQVTM and ANQGSEA. CDR3 bases: TGCAGCGTTGAGACAGGGAATGAAAAACTGTTTTTT. Translated: CSVETGNEKLFF.

The chain links TRBV14 to TRBJ2-4, with TRBD2 matching 10 bases. Trimming cost V 3 bases and J 2 bases; bases outside gene matches: 7. The CDR3 is 17 residues long. Germline CDR1 reads SGHDN; CDR2 reads FVKESK. The CDR3 region is CASSQGPGLASKNIQYF. The CDR3 DNA sequence: TGTGCCAGCAGCCAGGGACCGGGACTAGCGTCCAAAAACATTCAGTACTTC.

The chain couples TRBV4-3 to TRBJ2-7; 7 bases line up with TRBD1. The germline CDR1 and CDR2 sequences are LGHNA and YSLEER. This CDR3 has 16 amino acids. The junction had 10 bases not matched to a gene; V was cut back by 1 base and J by 4 bases. DNA for the CDR3: TGCGCCAGCAGCCAAGCATCCGGACAGGAACTATACGAGCAGTACTTC. Translation gives CASSQASGQELYEQYF.

The J gene is TRBJ1-2, the V gene TRBV19; 12 bases are shared with TRBD1. V was pared by 8 bases and J by 8 bases, with 18 bases of the junction left unmatched. Per germline, CDR1 LNHDA and CDR2 SQIVND (reference sequence). This CDR3 region has 17 residues. The CDR3 here is CASETGTGGARVKGYTF. The CDR3, as DNA: TGTGCCAGTGAGACCGGGACAGGGGGCGCGAGGGTGAAAGGCTACACCTTC.

The rearrangement links TRBV4-2 to TRBJ2-3; 12 positions agree with TRBD2. The V segment lost 0 bases and the J segment 2 bases; nucleotides outside the gene matches: 18. The CDR3 runs to 22 residues. Germline V gene data show CDR1 as LGHNA and CDR2 as YNFKEQ. CDR3 nucleotide sequence: TGTGCCAGCAGCCAAGAAGTCCCAACTAGCGGGAGGCTCCCTTTTAACACAGATACGCAGTATTTT. Its protein product is CASSQEVPTSGRLPFNTDTQYF.

The chain carries TRBV5-1 and TRBJ2-7; 7 positions agree with TRBD1. The CDR3 sequence is 15 residues long. V shed 3 bases, J shed 4 bases, and the junction held 10 bases outside the gene matches. Germline CDR1 SGHRS, CDR2 YFSETQ. CDR3 sequence (DNA): TGCGCCAGCAGCTGGGGCCTGACAGGGTTGTACGAGCAGTACTTC. Amino acids: CASSWGLTGLYEQYF.

The V and J genes are TRBV11-2 and TRBJ1-6; 7 bases are shared with TRBD1. CDR3 size: 16 residues. V trimming: 3 bases; J trimming: 7 bases; junction bases outside the gene matches: 9. Germline V lookup: CDR1 SGHAT, CDR2 FQNNGV. The CDR3, as DNA: TGTGCCAGCAGCTTGGGCAAGGGGGCAAAGAATTCACCCCTCCACTTT. This sequence encodes CASSLGKGAKNSPLHF.

This clone was recorded a few times. The chain combines TRBV4-3 with TRBJ2-7; the match to TRBD2 covers 10 bases. The CDR3 is 16 residues long. The trim removed 0 bases at V and 3 bases at J, leaving 5 bases unmatched. Germline values: CDR1 LGHNA, CDR2 YSLEER. CDR3 protein: CASSQDASGRYYEQYF. In DNA, the CDR3 is TGCGCCAGCAGCCAAGATGCTAGCGGGAGATACTACGAGCAGTACTTC.